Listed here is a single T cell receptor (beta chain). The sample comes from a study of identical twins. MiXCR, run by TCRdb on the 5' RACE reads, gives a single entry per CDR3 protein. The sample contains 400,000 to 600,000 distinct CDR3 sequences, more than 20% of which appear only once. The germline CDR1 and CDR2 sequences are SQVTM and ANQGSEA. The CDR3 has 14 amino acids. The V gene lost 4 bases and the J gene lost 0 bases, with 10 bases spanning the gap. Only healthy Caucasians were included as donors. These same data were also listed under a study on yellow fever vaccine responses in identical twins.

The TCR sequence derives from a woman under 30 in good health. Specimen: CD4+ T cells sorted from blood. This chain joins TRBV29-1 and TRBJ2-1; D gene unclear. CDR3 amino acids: CSVVETSSYNEQFF. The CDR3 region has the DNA TGCAGCGTTGTGGAGACGAGCTCCTACAATGAGCAGTTCTTC.